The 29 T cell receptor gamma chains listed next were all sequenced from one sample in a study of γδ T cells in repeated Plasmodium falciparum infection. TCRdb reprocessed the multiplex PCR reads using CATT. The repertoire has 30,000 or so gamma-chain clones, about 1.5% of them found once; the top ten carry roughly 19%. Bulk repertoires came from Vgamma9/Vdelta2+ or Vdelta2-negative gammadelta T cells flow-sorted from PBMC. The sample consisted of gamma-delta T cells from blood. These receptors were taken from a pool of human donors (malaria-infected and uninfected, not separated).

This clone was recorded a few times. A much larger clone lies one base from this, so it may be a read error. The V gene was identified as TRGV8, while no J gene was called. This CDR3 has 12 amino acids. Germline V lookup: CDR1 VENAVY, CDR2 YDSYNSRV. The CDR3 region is CATWHSDWIRTF. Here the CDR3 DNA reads TGTGCCACCTGGCATAGTGATTGGATCAGGACGTTT.

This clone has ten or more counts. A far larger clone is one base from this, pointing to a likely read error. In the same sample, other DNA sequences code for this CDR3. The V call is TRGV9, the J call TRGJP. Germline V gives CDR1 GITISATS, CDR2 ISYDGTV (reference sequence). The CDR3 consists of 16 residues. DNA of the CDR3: TGTGCCTTGTGGGGCAGTAAAGAGTTGGGCAAAAAAATCAAGGTGTTT. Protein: CALWGSKELGKKIKVF.

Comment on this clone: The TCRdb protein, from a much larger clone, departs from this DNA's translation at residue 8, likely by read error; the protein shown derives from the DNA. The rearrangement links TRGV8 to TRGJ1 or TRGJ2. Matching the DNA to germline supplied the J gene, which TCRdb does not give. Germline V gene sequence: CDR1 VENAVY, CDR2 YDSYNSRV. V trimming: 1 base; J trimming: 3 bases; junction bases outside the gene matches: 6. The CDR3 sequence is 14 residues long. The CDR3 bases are TGTGCCACCTGGGATAGATCGGCTTATTATAAGAAACTCTTT. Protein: CATWDRSAYYKKLF.

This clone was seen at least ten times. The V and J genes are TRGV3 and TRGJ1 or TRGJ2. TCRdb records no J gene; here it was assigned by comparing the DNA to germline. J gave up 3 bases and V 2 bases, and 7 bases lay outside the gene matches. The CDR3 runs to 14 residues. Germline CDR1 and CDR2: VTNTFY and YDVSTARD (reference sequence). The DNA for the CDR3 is TGTGCCACCTGGGACACTGGGATTTATTATAAGAAACTCTTT. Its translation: CATWDTGIYYKKLF.

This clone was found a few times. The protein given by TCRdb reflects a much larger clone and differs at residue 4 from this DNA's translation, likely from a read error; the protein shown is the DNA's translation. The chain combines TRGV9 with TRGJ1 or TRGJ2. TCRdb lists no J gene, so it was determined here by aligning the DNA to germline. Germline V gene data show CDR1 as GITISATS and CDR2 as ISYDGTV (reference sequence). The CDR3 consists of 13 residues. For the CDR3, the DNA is TGTGCCTTGGGGGAGGTACCGAAATATAAGAAACTCTTT. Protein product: CALGEVPKYKKLF.

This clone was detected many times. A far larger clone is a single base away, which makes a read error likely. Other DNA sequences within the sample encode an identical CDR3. CDR3 in DNA: TGCGCCTTGTGGGAGGTGTATAGCCCAAGGTTGGGCAAAAAAATCAAGGTATTT. Its protein product is CALWEVYSPRLGKKIKVF. The chain is built from TRGV9 and TRGJP. No J gene is reported in TCRdb; it was inferred here by comparing the DNA with germline. Germline assignment: CDR1 GITISATS and CDR2 ISYDGTV (reference sequence). The CDR3 spans 18 residues.

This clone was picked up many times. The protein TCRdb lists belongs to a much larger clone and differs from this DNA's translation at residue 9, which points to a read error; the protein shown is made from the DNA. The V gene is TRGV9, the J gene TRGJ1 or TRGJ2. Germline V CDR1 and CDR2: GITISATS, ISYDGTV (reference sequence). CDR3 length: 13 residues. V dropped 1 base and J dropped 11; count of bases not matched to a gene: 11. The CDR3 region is CALWEVIPREKLF. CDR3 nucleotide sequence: TGTGCCTTGTGGGAGGTTATCCCCCGTGAGAAACTCTTT.

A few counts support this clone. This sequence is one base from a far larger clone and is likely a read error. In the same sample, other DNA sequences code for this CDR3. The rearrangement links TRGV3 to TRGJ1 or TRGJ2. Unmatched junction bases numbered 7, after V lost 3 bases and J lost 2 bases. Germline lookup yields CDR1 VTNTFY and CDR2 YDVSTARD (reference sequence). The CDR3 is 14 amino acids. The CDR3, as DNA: TGTGCCACCTGGGACGAGGAGGATTATTATAAGAAACTCTTT. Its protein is CATWDEEDYYKKLF.

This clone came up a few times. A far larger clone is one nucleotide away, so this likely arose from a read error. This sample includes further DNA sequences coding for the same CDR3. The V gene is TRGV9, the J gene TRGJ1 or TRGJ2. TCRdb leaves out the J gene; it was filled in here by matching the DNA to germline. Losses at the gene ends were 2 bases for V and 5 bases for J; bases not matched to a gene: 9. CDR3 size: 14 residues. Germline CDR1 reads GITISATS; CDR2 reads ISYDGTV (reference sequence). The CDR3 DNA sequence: TGTGCCTTGTGGGAGGCACGGAAGAATTATAAGAAACTCTTT. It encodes CALWEARKNYKKLF.

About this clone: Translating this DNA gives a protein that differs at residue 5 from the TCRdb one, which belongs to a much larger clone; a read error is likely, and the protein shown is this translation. The CDR3 nucleotides are TGTGCCACCTGGGGCGGGCAGGGAAAGAAACTCTTT. This codes for CATWGGQGKKLF. V and J are TRGV2 and TRGJ1 or TRGJ2. TCRdb offers no J gene call, so here the DNA was matched to germline to obtain one. In germline, CDR1 is EGSNGY, CDR2 YDSYNSKV. This CDR3 has 12 residues.

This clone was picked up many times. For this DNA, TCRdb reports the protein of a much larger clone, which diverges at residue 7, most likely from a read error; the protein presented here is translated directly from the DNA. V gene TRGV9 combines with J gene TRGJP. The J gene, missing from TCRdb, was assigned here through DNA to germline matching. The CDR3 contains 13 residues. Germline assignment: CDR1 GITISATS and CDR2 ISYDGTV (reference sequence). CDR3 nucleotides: TGTGCCTTGCAAGAGTTGAGCAAAAAAATCAAGGTATTT. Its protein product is CALQELSKKIKVF.

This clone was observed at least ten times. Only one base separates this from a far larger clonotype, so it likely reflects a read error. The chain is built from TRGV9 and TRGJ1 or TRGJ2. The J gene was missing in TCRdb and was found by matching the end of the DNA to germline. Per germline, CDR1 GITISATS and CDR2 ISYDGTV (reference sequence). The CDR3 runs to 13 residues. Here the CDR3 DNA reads TGTGCCTTGTGGGAGCCCCCTTATTGTAAGAAACTCTTT. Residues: CALWEPPYCKKLF.

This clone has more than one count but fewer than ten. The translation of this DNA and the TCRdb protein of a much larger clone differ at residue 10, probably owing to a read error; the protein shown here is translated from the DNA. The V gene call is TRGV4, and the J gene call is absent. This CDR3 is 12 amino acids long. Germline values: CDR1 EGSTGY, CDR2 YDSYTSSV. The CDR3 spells CATWDGERKELF. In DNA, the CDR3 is TGTGCCACCTGGGATGGGGAGAGGAAGGAACTCTTT.

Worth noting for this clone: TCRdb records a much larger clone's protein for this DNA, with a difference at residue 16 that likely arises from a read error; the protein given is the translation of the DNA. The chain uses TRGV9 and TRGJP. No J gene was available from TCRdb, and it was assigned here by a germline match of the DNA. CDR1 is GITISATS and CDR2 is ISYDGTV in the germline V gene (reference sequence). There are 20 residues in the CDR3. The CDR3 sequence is CALWEVKRPGQELGKNIKVF. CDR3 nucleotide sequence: TGTGCCTTGTGGGAGGTGAAACGTCCCGGCCAAGAGTTGGGCAAAAATATCAAGGTATTT.

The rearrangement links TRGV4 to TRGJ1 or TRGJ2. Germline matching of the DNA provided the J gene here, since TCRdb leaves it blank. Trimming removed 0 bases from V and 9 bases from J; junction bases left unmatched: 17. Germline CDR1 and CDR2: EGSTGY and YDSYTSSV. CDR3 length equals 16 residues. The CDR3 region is CATWDGRMLSGCKKLF. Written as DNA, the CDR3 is TGTGCCACCTGGGATGGGCGAATGTTGAGTGGGTGTAAGAAACTCTTT.

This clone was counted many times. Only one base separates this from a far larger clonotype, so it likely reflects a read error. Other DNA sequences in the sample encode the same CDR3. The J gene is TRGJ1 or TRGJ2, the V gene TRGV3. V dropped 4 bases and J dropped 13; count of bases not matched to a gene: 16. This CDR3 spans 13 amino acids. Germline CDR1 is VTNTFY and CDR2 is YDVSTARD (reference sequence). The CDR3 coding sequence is TGTGCCACCTGGGATAGGCCGATGATAAGAAAACTCTTT. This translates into CATWDRPMIRKLF.

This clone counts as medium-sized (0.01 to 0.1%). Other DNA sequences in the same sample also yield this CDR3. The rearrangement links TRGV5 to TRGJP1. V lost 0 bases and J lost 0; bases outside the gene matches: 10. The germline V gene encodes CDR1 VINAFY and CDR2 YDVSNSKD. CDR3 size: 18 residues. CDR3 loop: CATWDRDLLNTTGWFKIF. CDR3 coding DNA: TGTGCCACCTGGGACAGGGACCTACTTAATACCACTGGTTGGTTCAAGATATTT.

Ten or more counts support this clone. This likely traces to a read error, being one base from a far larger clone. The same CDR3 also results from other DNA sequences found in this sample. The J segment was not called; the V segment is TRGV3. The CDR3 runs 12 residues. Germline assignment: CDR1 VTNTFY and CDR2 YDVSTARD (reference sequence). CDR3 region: CATWDRPNEKLF. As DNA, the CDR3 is TGTGCCACCTGGGACAGGCCCAATGAGAAACTCTTC.

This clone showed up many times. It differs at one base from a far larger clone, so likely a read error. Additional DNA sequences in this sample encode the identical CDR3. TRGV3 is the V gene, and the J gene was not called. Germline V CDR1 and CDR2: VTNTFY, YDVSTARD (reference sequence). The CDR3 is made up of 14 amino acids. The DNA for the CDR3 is TGTGCCACCTGGGACAGACAGAATTATTATAAGAAGCTCTTT. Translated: CATWDRQNYYKKLF.

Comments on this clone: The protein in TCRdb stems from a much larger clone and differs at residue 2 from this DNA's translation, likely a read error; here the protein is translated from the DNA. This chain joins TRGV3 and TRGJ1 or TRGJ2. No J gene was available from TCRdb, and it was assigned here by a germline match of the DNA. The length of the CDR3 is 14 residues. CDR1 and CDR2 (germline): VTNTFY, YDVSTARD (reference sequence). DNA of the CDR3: TGTACCACCTGGGACAGGAAGATTTATTATAAGAAACTCTTT. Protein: CTTWDRKIYYKKLF.

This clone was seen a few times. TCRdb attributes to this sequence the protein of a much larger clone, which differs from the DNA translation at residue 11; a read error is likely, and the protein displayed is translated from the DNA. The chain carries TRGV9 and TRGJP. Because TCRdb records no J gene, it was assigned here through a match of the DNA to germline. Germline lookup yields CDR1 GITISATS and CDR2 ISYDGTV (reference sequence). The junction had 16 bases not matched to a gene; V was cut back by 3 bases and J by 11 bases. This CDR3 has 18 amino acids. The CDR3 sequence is CALWENYAGEVGKKIKVF. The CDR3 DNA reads TGTGCCTTGTGGGAGAACTACGCGGGGGAGGTGGGCAAAAAAATCAAGGTATTT.

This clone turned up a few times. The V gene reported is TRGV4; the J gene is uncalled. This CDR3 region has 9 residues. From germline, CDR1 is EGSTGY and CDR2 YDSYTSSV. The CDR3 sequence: CATWDVLTF. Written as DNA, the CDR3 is TGTGCCACCTGGGATGTATTGACCTTC.

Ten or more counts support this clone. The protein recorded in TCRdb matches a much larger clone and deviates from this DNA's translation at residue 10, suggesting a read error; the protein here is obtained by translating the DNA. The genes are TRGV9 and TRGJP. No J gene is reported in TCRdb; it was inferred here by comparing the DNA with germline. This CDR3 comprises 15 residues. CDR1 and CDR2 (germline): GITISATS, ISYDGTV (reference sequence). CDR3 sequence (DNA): TGTGCCTTGTGGGTCGAAGAGTTGGGCGAAAAAATCAAGGTATTT. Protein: CALWVEELGEKIKVF.

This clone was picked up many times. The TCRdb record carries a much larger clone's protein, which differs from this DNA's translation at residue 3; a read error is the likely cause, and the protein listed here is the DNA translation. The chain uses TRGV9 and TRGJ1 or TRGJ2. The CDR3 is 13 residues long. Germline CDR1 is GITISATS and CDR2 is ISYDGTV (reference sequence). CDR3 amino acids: CASWDSPWYKKLF. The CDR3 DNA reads TGTGCCTCGTGGGACTCCCCGTGGTATAAGAAACTCTTT.

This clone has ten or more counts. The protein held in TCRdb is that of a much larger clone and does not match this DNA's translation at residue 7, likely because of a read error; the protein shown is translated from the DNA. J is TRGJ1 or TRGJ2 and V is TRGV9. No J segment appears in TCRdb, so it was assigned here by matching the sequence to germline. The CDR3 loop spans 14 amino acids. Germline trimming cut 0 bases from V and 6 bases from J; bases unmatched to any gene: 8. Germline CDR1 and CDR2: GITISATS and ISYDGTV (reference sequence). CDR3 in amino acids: CALWEVFLGYKKLF. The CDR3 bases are TGTGCCTTGTGGGAGGTGTTCCTTGGTTATAAGAAACTCTTT.

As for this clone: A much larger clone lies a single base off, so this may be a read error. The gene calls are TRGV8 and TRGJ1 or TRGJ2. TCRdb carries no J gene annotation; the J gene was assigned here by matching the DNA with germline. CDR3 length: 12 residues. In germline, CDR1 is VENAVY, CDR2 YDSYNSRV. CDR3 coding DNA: TGTGCCTCCTGGGATAGGCCGCTCAAGAAACTCTTT. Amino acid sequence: CASWDRPLKKLF.

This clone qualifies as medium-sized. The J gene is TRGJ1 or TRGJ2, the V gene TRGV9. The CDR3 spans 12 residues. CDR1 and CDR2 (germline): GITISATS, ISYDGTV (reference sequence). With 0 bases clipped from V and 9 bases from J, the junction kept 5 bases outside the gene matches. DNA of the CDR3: TGTGCCTTGTGGGAGGTGGAGCTTAAGAAACTCTTT. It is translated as CALWEVELKKLF.

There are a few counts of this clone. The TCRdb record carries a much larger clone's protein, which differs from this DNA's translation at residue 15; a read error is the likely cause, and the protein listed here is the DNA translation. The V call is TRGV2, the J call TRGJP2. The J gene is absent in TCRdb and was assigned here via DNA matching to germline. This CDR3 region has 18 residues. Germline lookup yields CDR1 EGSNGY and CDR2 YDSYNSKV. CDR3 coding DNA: TGTGCCACCTGGGACGGTAATACGCCATATAGTAGTGATTGGACCAAGACGTTT. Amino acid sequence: CATWDGNTPYSSDWTKTF.

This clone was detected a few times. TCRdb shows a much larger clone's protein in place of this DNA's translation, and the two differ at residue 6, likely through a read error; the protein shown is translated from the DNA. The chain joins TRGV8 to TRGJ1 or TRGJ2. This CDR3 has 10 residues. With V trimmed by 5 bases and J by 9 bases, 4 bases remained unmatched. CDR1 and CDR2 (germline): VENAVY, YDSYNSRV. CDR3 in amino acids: CATWGCKKLF. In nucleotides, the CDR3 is TGTGCCACCTGGGGGTGTAAGAAACTCTTT.